These 18 T cell receptor beta chains share one sample of origin, sequenced in a study of blood T cell repertoires in COVID-19. Sequencing used immunoSEQ multiplex PCR; TCRdb keeps in-frame clones, though not all of them. This table has around 300,000 clones, roughly 89% appearing once. The specimen was peripheral blood. Every receptor here comes from a woman between 40 and 55 years old with COVID-19, enrolled during active disease.

CDR3 sequence: CASSPRMVETQYF. The CDR3 DNA sequence: TGTGCCAGCAGCCCGAGAATGGTAGAGACCCAGTACTTC. The chain carries TRBV11-2 and TRBJ2-5, with D hard to call. V was pared by 5 bases and J by 4 bases, with 11 bases between. Looked up from germline, CDR1 is SGHAT and CDR2 is FQNNGV. This CDR3 is 13 amino acids long.

This clone has only one observation. The V call is TRBV6-2 or TRBV6-3, the J call TRBJ2-7; D not resolved. Germline-derived CDR1 and CDR2 are MNHEY and SVGEGT. V was cut by 6 bases and J by 4 bases, with 13 bases left in between. The CDR3 is made up of 13 amino acids. The CDR3 nucleotides read TGTGCCAGCAGCAATATCCTAGAATACGAGCAGTACTTC. Amino acid sequence: CASSNILEYEQYF.

The chain couples TRBV7-9 to TRBJ2-1; D uncertain. V dropped 10 bases and J dropped 10 bases, with 14 bases sitting between them. Germline V gene data show CDR1 as SEHNR and CDR2 as FQNEAQ (reference sequence). The CDR3 sequence is 11 residues long. The CDR3 DNA follows: TGTGCCACACGAGGTCCAATCGAGCAGTTCTTC. Protein product: CATRGPIEQFF. The full variable domain, rest sourced from reference TRBV7-9 and TRBJ2-1, is DTGVSQNPRHKITKRGQNVTFRCDPISEHNRLYWYRQTLGQGPEFLTYFQNEAQLEKSRLLSDRFSAERPKGSFSTLEIQRTEQGDSAMYLCATRGPIEQFFGPGTRLTVL.

This clone has just one count. The chain has TRBV19 and TRBJ2-1, with TRBD1 matching over 9 bases. This CDR3 region has 17 residues. Germline V gene lookup returns CDR1 LNHDA and CDR2 SQIVND (reference sequence). V shed 2 bases and J 8 bases; nucleotides not matched to a gene: 13. The CDR3 region is CASSIRTGAHVLDEQFF. CDR3 in DNA: TGTGCCAGTAGTATACGGACAGGGGCTCACGTTTTAGATGAGCAGTTCTTC.

The rearrangement uses TRBV18 and TRBJ1-1; D is perhaps TRBD1 (6 bases). V shed 3 bases and J shed 0 bases, with 11 bases lying between them. The CDR3 has 15 amino acids. Germline loops: CDR1 KGHSH, CDR2 LQKENI. Here the CDR3 reads CASSPSWDMNTEAFF. CDR3 DNA: TGTGCCAGCTCACCCAGTTGGGACATGAACACTGAAGCTTTCTTT.

This clone appeared a single time. The chain recombines TRBV3-1 (or the pseudogene TRBV3-2) with TRBJ2-7, with D possibly being TRBD1 (5 bases). The V end lost 1 base, the J end lost 2 bases, and 9 bases lay between the germline ends. This CDR3 region has 14 residues. The germline V gene has CDR1 LGHDT and CDR2 YNNKEL (reference sequence). The CDR3 loop reads CASSQGWGPYEQYF. In DNA, the CDR3 is TGTGCCAGCAGCCAAGGGTGGGGCCCCTACGAGCAGTACTTC.

This chain links TRBV5-4 with TRBJ1-1; the match to TRBD1 covers 7 bases. The CDR3 totals 15 residues. From germline, CDR1 is SGHNT and CDR2 YYREEE (reference sequence). V lost 4 bases to trimming and J lost 1 base; unmatched junction nucleotides: 7. The CDR3 here is CASSPTGSANTEAFF. CDR3 DNA: TGTGCCAGCAGCCCGACAGGGTCGGCGAACACTGAAGCTTTCTTT.

The rearrangement joins TRBV6-5 to TRBJ1-2; D unclear. Germline assignment: CDR1 MNHEY and CDR2 SVGAGI. The CDR3 has 13 residues. Trimming cost V 5 bases and J 3 bases, with 10 bases left between them. CDR3 amino acids: CASSPVSDYGYTF. The CDR3, as DNA: TGTGCCAGCAGTCCGGTGTCCGACTATGGCTACACCTTC.

In nucleotides, the CDR3 is TGTGCCACCAGTGATTCTAGCAGGGCCCAGGGAGGTGAAGCTTTCTTT. This sequence encodes CATSDSSRAQGGEAFF. V is TRBV24-1 and J is TRBJ1-1; tentative D call: TRBD1 (5 bases). The germline V gene encodes CDR1 KGHDR and CDR2 SFDVKD. The CDR3 extends over 16 amino acids. V was trimmed by 2 bases and J by 7 bases, leaving 19 bases between them.

This clone was seen once. The V and J genes are TRBV11-3 and TRBJ1-4; perhaps TRBD1 as D (6 bases). V was shortened by 5 bases and J by 1 base, with 20 bases between the two germline ends. CDR1 and CDR2 (germline): SGHNT, YENEEA. The CDR3 is 18 amino acids. CDR3 coding DNA: TGTGCCAGCAGCAGACAGGAGTCCTCATTGAGAACTAATGAAAAACTGTTTTTT. This sequence encodes CASSRQESSLRTNEKLFF.

The chain is built from TRBV10-3 and TRBJ1-5, with TRBD1 identical over 7 bases. Germline assignment: CDR1 ENHRY and CDR2 SYGVKD. V lost 5 bases to trimming and J lost 0 bases; unmatched junction nucleotides: 4. This CDR3 is 15 amino acids long. The CDR3: CAISSDRASNQPQHF. The CDR3 coding sequence is TGTGCCATCAGTAGCGACAGGGCTAGCAATCAGCCCCAGCATTTT.

This clone came up once. The CDR3 sequence: CASSEIGTGLGETQYF. CDR3 nucleotides: TGTGCCAGCAGTGAAATCGGGACAGGACTGGGAGAGACCCAGTACTTC. V gene TRBV2 combines with J gene TRBJ2-5; 8 bases line up with TRBD1. V lost 2 bases to trimming and J lost 4 bases; unmatched junction nucleotides: 9. The length of the CDR3 is 16 residues. Germline V gene data show CDR1 as SNHLY and CDR2 as FYNNEI.

The V call is TRBV3-1 (or the pseudogene TRBV3-2), the J call TRBJ1-1; D remains unclear. Trimming left V 4 bases short and J 2 bases short, with 11 bases between. This CDR3 has 14 amino acids. Germline V CDR1 and CDR2: LGHDT, YNNKEL (reference sequence). The CDR3 region is CASSRNLLNTEAFF. The CDR3 DNA reads as TGTGCCAGCAGCCGTAATCTCCTTAACACTGAAGCTTTCTTT.

The V gene is TRBV4-3, the J gene TRBJ2-1; tentatively, D is TRBD1 (5 bases). From germline, CDR1 is LGHNA and CDR2 YSLEER. V gave up 1 base and J gave up 4 bases, with 8 bases separating them. This CDR3 has 14 residues. In DNA form, the CDR3 reads TGCGCCAGCAGCCAAGTAGGGGTTTACAATGAGCAGTTCTTC. Its translation is CASSQVGVYNEQFF.

On this clone: Other DNA sequences from this sample encode an identical CDR3 as well. The V gene is TRBV6-2 or TRBV6-3, the J gene TRBJ1-1; D perhaps matches TRBD1 (6 bases). The CDR3 has 13 amino acids. Germline values: CDR1 MNHEY, CDR2 SVGEGT. Trimming took off 2 bases at V and 4 bases at J, with 8 bases between the two ends. The CDR3 region is CASSYGQFTEAFF. The DNA for the CDR3 is TGTGCCAGCAGTTACGGACAGTTCACTGAAGCTTTCTTT.

CDR3 nucleotides: TGTGCCAGCAAAGGGACTAGCGGGGGGGGCGGCTACAATGAGCAGTTCTTC. Translation gives CASKGTSGGGGYNEQFF. The chain links TRBV2 to TRBJ2-1, with TRBD2 matching over 16 bases. V shed 7 bases, J shed 3 bases, and the junction held 6 bases outside the gene matches. Looked up from germline, CDR1 is SNHLY and CDR2 is FYNNEI. This CDR3 spans 17 amino acids.

This chain joins TRBV18 and TRBJ1-6, with no clear D. The CDR3 spans 17 residues. Trimming left V 6 bases short and J 8 bases short, with 23 bases between. Looked up from germline, CDR1 is KGHSH and CDR2 is LQKENI. The CDR3 DNA reads as TGTGCCAGCTCTCCTCTGCCGGCAGGAGGGCGCGATTCACCCCTCCACTTT. Residues: CASSPLPAGGRDSPLHF.

The chain employs TRBV28 and TRBJ2-7; D is possibly TRBD2 (5 bases). The germline gives CDR1 MDHEN, CDR2 SYDVKM. This CDR3 region has 13 residues. With 4 bases removed from V and 1 base from J, the gap between germline ends came to 8 bases. The CDR3, as DNA: TGTGCCAGCAGTTCCGGACTTTCCTACGAGCAGTACTTC. Translation gives CASSSGLSYEQYF. Looking up the rest from reference TRBV28 and TRBJ2-7 gives the full variable domain: DVKVTQSSRYLVKRTGEKVFLECVQDMDHENMFWYRQDPGLGLRLIYFSYDVKMKEKGDIPEGYSVSREKKERFSLILESASTNQTSMYLCASSSGLSYEQYFGPGTRLTVT.